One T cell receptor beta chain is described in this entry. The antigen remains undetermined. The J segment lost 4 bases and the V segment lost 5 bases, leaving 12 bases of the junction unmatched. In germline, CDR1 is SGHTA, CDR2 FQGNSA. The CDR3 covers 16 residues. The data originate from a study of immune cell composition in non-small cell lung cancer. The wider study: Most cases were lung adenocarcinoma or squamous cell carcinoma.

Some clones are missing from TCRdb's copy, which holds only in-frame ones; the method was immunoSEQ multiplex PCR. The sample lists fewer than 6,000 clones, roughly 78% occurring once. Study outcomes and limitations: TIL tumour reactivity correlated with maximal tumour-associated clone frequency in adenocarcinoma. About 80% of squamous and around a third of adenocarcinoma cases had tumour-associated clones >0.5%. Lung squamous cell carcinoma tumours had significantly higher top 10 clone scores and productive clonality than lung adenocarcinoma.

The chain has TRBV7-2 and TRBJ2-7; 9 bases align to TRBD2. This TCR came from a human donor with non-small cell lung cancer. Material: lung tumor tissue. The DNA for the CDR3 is TGTGCCAGCAGCCTGGTGTCTAGCGGGGCCTATTACGAGCAGTACTTC. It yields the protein CASSLVSSGAYYEQYF.